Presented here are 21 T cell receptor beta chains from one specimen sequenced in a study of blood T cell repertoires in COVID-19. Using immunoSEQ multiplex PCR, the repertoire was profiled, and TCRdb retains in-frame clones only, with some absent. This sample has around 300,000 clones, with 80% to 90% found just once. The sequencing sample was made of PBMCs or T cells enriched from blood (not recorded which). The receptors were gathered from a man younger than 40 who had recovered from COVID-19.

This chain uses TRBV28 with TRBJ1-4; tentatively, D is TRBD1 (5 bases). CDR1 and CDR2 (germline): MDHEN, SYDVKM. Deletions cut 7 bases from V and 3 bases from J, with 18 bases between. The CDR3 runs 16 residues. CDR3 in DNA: TGTGCCAGCATCCCTTTGTGGGGCAGTCCTAATGAAAAACTGTTTTTT. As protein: CASIPLWGSPNEKLFF.

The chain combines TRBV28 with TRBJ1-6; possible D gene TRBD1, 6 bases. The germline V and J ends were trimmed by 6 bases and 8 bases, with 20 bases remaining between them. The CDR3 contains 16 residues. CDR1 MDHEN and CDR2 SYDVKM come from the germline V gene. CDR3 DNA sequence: TGTGCCAGCAGATTTTACCGGGGGGCGACGGATTCACCCCTCCACTTT. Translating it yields CASRFYRGATDSPLHF.

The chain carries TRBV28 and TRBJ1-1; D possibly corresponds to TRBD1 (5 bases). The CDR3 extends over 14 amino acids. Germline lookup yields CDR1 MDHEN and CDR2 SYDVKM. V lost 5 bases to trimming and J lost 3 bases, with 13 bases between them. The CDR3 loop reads CASSGGAEDTEAFF. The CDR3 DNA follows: TGTGCCAGCAGTGGAGGGGCGGAGGACACTGAAGCTTTCTTT. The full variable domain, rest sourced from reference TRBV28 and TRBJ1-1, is DVKVTQSSRYLVKRTGEKVFLECVQDMDHENMFWYRQDPGLGLRLIYFSYDVKMKEKGDIPEGYSVSREKKERFSLILESASTNQTSMYLCASSGGAEDTEAFFGQGTRLTVV.

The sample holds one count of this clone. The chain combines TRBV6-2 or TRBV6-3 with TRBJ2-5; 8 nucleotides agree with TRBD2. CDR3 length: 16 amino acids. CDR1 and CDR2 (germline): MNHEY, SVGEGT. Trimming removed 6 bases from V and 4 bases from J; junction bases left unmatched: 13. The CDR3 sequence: CASSQPSGGGGETQYF. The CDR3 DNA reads TGTGCCAGCAGCCAACCCAGCGGGGGTGGCGGAGAGACCCAGTACTTC.

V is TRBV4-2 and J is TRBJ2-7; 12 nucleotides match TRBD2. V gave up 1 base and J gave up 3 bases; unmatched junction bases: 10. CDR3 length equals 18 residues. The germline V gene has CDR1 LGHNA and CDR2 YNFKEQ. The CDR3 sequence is CASSQGERTSGARYEQYF. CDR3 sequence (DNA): TGTGCCAGCAGCCAAGGCGAGAGGACTAGCGGGGCCCGCTACGAGCAGTACTTC.

The CDR3 sequence is CASSQVTGGEKLFF. The DNA of the CDR3 is TGTGCCAGCAGCCAAGTCACAGGGGGTGAAAAACTGTTTTTT. The V and J genes are TRBV14 and TRBJ1-4, with TRBD1 matching over 8 bases. V lost 1 base, J lost 7 bases, and 2 bases stayed unmatched. The germline CDR1 and CDR2 sequences are SGHDN and FVKESK. This CDR3 region has 14 residues.

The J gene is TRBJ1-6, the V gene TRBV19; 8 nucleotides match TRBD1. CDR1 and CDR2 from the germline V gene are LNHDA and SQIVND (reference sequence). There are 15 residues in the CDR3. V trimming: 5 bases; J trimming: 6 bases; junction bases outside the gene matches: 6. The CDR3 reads CASSGLGTGNSPLHF. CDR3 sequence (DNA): TGTGCCAGTAGTGGGCTTGGGACAGGTAATTCACCCCTCCACTTT.

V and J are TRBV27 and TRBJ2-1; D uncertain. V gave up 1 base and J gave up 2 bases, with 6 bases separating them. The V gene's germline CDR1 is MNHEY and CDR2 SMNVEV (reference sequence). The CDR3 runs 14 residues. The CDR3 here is CASSLLAAYNEQFF. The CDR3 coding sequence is TGTGCCAGCAGTTTATTGGCCGCCTACAATGAGCAGTTCTTC.

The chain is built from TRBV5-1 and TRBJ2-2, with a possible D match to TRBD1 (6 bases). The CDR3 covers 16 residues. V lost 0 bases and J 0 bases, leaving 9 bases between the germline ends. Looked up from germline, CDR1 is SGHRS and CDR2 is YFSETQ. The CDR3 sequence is CASSLEAGANTGELFF. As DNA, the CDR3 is TGCGCCAGCAGCTTGGAGGCAGGGGCGAACACCGGGGAGCTGTTTTTT.

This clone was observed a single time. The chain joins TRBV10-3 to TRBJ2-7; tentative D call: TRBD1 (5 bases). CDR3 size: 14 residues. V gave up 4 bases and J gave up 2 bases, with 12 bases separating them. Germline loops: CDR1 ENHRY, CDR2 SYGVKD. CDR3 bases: TGTGCCATCAGTGCAGACAGCACCCCCTACGAGCAGTACTTC. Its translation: CAISADSTPYEQYF.

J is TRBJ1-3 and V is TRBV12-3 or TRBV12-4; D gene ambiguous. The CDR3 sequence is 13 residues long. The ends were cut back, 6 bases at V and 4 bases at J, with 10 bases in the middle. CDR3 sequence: CASSMAGGNTIYF. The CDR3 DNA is TGTGCCAGCAGCATGGCGGGAGGAAACACCATATATTTT.

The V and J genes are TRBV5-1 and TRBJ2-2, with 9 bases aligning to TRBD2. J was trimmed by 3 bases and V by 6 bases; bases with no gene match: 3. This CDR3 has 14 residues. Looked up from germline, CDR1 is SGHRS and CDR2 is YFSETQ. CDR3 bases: TGCGCCAGCACAGCGGGGGGCTACACCGGGGAGCTGTTTTTT. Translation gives CASTAGGYTGELFF.

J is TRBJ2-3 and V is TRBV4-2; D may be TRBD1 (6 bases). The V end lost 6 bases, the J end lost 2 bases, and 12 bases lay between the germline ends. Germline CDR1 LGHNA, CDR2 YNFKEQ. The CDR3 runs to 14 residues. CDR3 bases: TGTGCCAGCAGATCCGGGACAAACACAGATACGCAGTATTTT. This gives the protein CASRSGTNTDTQYF.

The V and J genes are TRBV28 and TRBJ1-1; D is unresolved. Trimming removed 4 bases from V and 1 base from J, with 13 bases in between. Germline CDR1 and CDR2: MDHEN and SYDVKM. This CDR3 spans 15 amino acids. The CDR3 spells CASSSPREANTEAFF. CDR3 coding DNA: TGTGCCAGCAGTTCCCCCCGTGAGGCGAACACTGAAGCTTTCTTT.

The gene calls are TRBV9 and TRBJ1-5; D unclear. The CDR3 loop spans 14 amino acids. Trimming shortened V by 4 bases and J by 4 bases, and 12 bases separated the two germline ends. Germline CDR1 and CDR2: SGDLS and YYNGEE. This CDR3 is CASSPSPENQPQHF. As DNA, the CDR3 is TGTGCCAGCAGCCCTAGCCCCGAAAATCAGCCCCAGCATTTT. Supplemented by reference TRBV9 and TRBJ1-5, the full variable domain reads DSGVTQTPKHLITATGQRVTLRCSPRSGDLSVYWYQQSLDQGLQFLIQYYNGEERAKGNILERFSAQQFPDLHSELNLSSLELGDSALYFCASSPSPENQPQHFGDGTRLSIL.

CDR3 region: CASSFPTGVNTEAFF. CDR3 sequence (DNA): TGTGCCAGCAGTTTTCCGACAGGGGTGAACACTGAAGCTTTCTTT. The chain has TRBV6-5 and TRBJ1-1; 8 bases line up with TRBD1. Unmatched junction bases numbered 4, after V lost 4 bases and J lost 0 bases. In germline, CDR1 is MNHEY, CDR2 SVGAGI. The CDR3 spans 15 residues.

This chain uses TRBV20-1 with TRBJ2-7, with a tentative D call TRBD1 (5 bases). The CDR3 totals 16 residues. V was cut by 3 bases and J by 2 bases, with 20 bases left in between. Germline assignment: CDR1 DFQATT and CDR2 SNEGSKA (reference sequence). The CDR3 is CSASPLFIGATYEQYF. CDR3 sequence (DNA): TGCAGTGCTAGTCCCTTATTTATAGGGGCTACCTACGAGCAGTACTTC.

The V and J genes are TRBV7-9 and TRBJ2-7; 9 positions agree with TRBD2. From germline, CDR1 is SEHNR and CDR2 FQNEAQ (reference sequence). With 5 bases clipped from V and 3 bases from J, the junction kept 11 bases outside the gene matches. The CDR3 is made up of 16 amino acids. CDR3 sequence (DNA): TGTGCCAGCAGCCGGGGTAGCGGGGGCCGCCTCTACGAGCAGTACTTC. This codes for CASSRGSGGRLYEQYF.

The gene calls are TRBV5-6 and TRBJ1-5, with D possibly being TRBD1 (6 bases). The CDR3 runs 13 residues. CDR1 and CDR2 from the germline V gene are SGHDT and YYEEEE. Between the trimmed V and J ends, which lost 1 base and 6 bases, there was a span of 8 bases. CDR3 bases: TGTGCCAGCAGCTTGCAGGGGACTCAGCCCCAGCATTTT. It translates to CASSLQGTQPQHF.

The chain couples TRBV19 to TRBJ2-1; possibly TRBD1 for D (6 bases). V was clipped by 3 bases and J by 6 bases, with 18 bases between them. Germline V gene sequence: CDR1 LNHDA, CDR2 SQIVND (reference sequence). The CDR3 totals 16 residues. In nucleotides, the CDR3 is TGTGCCAGTAGTATGGACCAACAGGGATGGGTCAATGAGCAGTTCTTC. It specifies CASSMDQQGWVNEQFF.

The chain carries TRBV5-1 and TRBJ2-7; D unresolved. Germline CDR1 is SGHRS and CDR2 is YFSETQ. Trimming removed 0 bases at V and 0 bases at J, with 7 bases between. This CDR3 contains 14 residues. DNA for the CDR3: TGCGCCAGCAGCTTGGACTATAGCTCCTACGAGCAGTACTTC. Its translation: CASSLDYSSYEQYF.